The 26 T cell receptor beta chains presented below share a single source sample, sequenced in a study of human T cells and chemical hapten exposure. Time point meaning: patch test 1, 2 weeks after DPC sensitization. Treatment meaning: therapeutic diphenylcyclopropenone sensitization with weekly scalp DPC. From the RACE reads, TCRdb called clonotypes with MiXCR, one entry per CDR3 protein. The data contain 150,000 to 200,000 distinct CDR3 sequences, about 14% of them singletons. The sequences come from whole blood, collected in connection with sensitization to the hapten diphenylcyclopropenone (DPC). The receptors here all came from a woman aged 25 to 45 with alopecia areata. Some clones in this sample may be carry-over from other donors' samples.

This clonotype was found a few times. The chain uses TRBV20-1 and TRBJ1-1; a weak D match, TRBD1 (5 bases). Trimming took off 1 base at V and 1 base at J, with 7 bases between the two ends. Germline lookup yields CDR1 DFQATT and CDR2 SNEGSKA (reference sequence). The CDR3 contains 13 residues. For the CDR3, the DNA is TGCAGTGCTAGAGCAGGGTCGAACACTGAAGCTTTCTTT. Residues: CSARAGSNTEAFF.

This clonotype was seen more than once but under ten times. Germline and junction disagree at one end, which may indicate a read error. J is TRBJ1-2 and V is TRBV30, with no clear D. Germline assignment: CDR1 GTSNPN and CDR2 SVGIG (reference sequence). The CDR3 runs 11 residues. CDR3 in amino acids: CAWETNYGCTF. CDR3 nucleotide sequence: TGTGCCTGGGAGACAAACTATGGCTGCACCTTC.

In its sample, this clonotype was seen a few times. J is TRBJ1-6 and V is TRBV5-1; D gene ambiguous. The CDR3 is 14 amino acids. CDR1 SGHRS and CDR2 YFSETQ come from the germline V gene. Trimming took off 6 bases at V and 1 base at J, with 8 bases between the two ends. For the CDR3, the DNA is TGCGCCAGCATGGCGGGGTCCTATAATTCACCCCTCCACTTT. It codes for CASMAGSYNSPLHF.

This clonotype was found many times. The rearrangement links TRBV18 to TRBJ2-5; no clear D. The germline V gene has CDR1 KGHSH and CDR2 LQKENI. The CDR3 totals 11 residues. Trimming pared 3 bases from V and 5 bases from J, leaving 4 bases between. The CDR3 coding sequence is TGTGCCAGCTCACCGAGGGAGACCCAGTACTTC. This gives the protein CASSPRETQYF.

About this clonotype itself: A clone one base away is much larger, so this may be a read error. This sequence joins TRBV3-1 and TRBJ1-6; no reliable D call. The CDR3 loop spans 13 amino acids. Germline V gene lookup returns CDR1 LGHDT and CDR2 YNNKEL (reference sequence). The CDR3 DNA follows: TGTGCCAGCAACCAACTCGCGGATTCACCCCTCCACTTT. Translation gives CASNQLADSPLHF.

This clonotype has a handful of counts. No conserved phenylalanine or tryptophan is present at the end of the CDR3, so a read error is the likely explanation. The DNA is omitted, as the CDR3 cannot be located on it reliably, and the CDR3 follows TCRdb's listing. The chain carries TRBV29-1 and TRBJ1-1; the DNA was not used to check the table's D call, TRBD1. Germline loops: CDR1 SQVTM, CDR2 ANQGSEA. The CDR3 numbers 16 amino acids, ends counted. The CDR3: CSVEDDFRLSGTPRPL.

This clonotype appeared a few times. The V call is TRBV6-5, the J call TRBJ2-7; D is undetermined. Trimming removed 6 bases at V and 1 base at J, with 4 bases between. CDR3 size: 11 residues. Germline V CDR1 and CDR2: MNHEY, SVGAGI. The CDR3 protein is CASRGSYEQYF. CDR3 sequence (DNA): TGTGCCAGCAGGGGATCCTACGAGCAGTACTTC.

This clonotype occurred a few times. This chain links TRBV20-1 with TRBJ1-3, with a possible D match to TRBD1 (6 bases). Trimming shortened V by 5 bases and J by 1 base, and 18 bases separated the two germline ends. The CDR3 is 16 amino acids. Germline V gene data show CDR1 as DFQATT and CDR2 as SNEGSKA (reference sequence). CDR3 region: CSARGQGSLSGNTIYF. The CDR3 DNA reads TGCAGTGCTCGGGGGCAGGGAAGCCTATCTGGAAACACCATATATTTT.

In its sample, this clonotype ranks as medium-sized. CDR3 sequence (DNA): TGTGCCAGCAGTTATAAGCCGGGACAGGGACGCTATGGCTACACCTTC. As protein: CASSYKPGQGRYGYTF. The chain carries TRBV6-2 or TRBV6-3 and TRBJ1-2; 9 bases match TRBD1. CDR1 is MNHEY and CDR2 is SVGEGT in the germline V gene. The trim removed 3 bases at V and 4 bases at J, leaving 9 bases unmatched. CDR3 length equals 16 residues.

This clonotype appeared many times. J is TRBJ2-5 and V is TRBV12-3 or TRBV12-4; D may be TRBD1 or TRBD2 (5 bases each). The length of the CDR3 is 15 residues. The V end lost 6 bases, the J end lost 1 base, and 15 bases lay between the germline ends. The CDR3 reads CASSLTGATQETQYF. The DNA for the CDR3 is TGTGCCAGCAGCCTGACCGGGGCGACCCAAGAGACCCAGTACTTC.

This clonotype has at least ten counts. The J gene is TRBJ2-2, the V gene TRBV6-2 or TRBV6-3, with D unclear. The V and J ends lost 2 bases and 3 bases respectively, with 4 bases between them. The CDR3 length is 13 residues. Germline-derived CDR1 and CDR2 are MNHEY and SVGEGT. The DNA for the CDR3 is TGTGCCAGCAGTTACCGGGACACCGGGGAGCTGTTTTTT. Translation: CASSYRDTGELFF.

The rearrangement uses TRBV28 and TRBJ2-7; TRBD1 might be the D (6 bases). CDR3 length: 13 amino acids. V lost 10 bases, J lost 5 bases, and 18 bases lay in between. From germline, CDR1 is MDHEN and CDR2 SYDVKM. CDR3 amino acids: CATLQGNRDEQYF. CDR3 sequence (DNA): TGTGCCACCCTACAGGGAAATCGGGACGAGCAGTACTTC. The whole variable domain, filled in from reference TRBV28 and TRBJ2-7, reads DVKVTQSSRYLVKRTGEKVFLECVQDMDHENMFWYRQDPGLGLRLIYFSYDVKMKEKGDIPEGYSVSREKKERFSLILESASTNQTSMYLCATLQGNRDEQYFGPGTRLTVT.

Many counts were recorded for this clonotype. The gene calls are TRBV28 and TRBJ2-3; 7 nucleotides align to TRBD1. The CDR3 length is 14 residues. CDR1 and CDR2 from the germline V gene are MDHEN and SYDVKM. Trimming cost V 8 bases and J 4 bases; bases outside gene matches: 9. The CDR3 protein is CASEGTERPDTQYF. CDR3 DNA sequence: TGTGCCAGCGAGGGGACAGAACGGCCAGATACGCAGTATTTT.

This clonotype was recorded at least ten times. The chain carries TRBV29-1 and TRBJ2-5; D unclear. V was pared by 7 bases and J by 2 bases, with 5 bases between. Germline V CDR1 and CDR2: SQVTM, ANQGSEA. The CDR3 is 10 residues long. The CDR3 nucleotides are TGCAGCGGTTCTCAAGAGACCCAGTACTTC. Its protein product is CSGSQETQYF.

This clonotype was detected a few times. This chain uses TRBV4-1 with TRBJ1-6; D might be TRBD1 (5 bases). Germline CDR1 and CDR2: MGHRA and YSYEKL. This CDR3 comprises 15 residues. Trimming pared 7 bases from V and 0 bases from J, leaving 10 bases between. CDR3: CASNQGSSYNSPLHF. The CDR3 DNA reads as TGCGCCAGCAATCAGGGAAGCTCCTATAATTCACCCCTCCACTTT.

This clonotype was seen a few times. This chain joins TRBV7-9 and TRBJ2-7; D remains ambiguous. The CDR3 is made up of 12 amino acids. V was trimmed by 7 bases and J by 6 bases, leaving 13 bases between them. Per germline, CDR1 SEHNR and CDR2 FQNEAQ (reference sequence). CDR3 amino acids: CASTYTVSEQYF. The CDR3 bases are TGTGCCAGCACGTACACCGTCAGCGAGCAGTACTTC.

This clonotype occurred a few times. This chain uses TRBV7-2 with TRBJ2-1; 11 nucleotides agree with TRBD2. Germline trimming cut 1 base from V and 6 bases from J; bases unmatched to any gene: 2. The CDR3 runs 15 residues. Germline CDR1 is SGHTA and CDR2 is FQGNSA. DNA of the CDR3: TGTGCCAGCAGCTTAGTAGGGACTAGCGGCAATGAGCAGTTCTTC. Translated: CASSLVGTSGNEQFF.

The chain couples TRBV12-3 or TRBV12-4 to TRBJ1-1, with D possibly TRBD1 on 5 matching bases. The CDR3 is 14 amino acids. Trimming took off 4 bases at V and 3 bases at J, with 12 bases between the two ends. CDR3 in DNA: TGTGCCAGCAGTTCAGGGTTCGGGGACACTGAAGCTTTCTTT. Translating it yields CASSSGFGDTEAFF.

The chain links TRBV19 to TRBJ2-3, with D uncertain. Germline lookup yields CDR1 LNHDA and CDR2 SQIVND (reference sequence). CDR3 length: 13 amino acids. V was trimmed by 0 bases and J by 13 bases, leaving 14 bases between them. The CDR3 DNA is TGTGCCAGTAGTATAGATGTAGACCAGGCAAAGTATTTT. It is translated as CASSIDVDQAKYF.

CDR3 sequence: CASSPSITGADTQYF. The CDR3 DNA reads TGTGCCAGCAGCCCGTCAATAACAGGGGCAGATACGCAGTATTTT. This sequence joins TRBV11-2 and TRBJ2-3, with TRBD1 identical over 7 bases. Germline loops: CDR1 SGHAT, CDR2 FQNNGV. The CDR3 runs 15 residues. V was clipped by 5 bases and J by 4 bases; unmatched bases: 9.

The chain is built from TRBV20-1 and TRBJ1-5; 7 bases line up with TRBD1. The CDR3 runs to 16 residues. Germline V CDR1 and CDR2: DFQATT, SNEGSKA (reference sequence). V lost 4 bases, J lost 1 base, and 10 bases stayed unmatched. CDR3 protein: CSATGGGMMSNQPQHF. As DNA, the CDR3 is TGCAGTGCTACAGGGGGAGGGATGATGAGCAATCAGCCCCAGCATTTT.

The chain is built from TRBV5-1 and TRBJ2-1; possibly TRBD2 for D (7 bases). Trimming cost V 1 base and J 11 bases, with 10 bases left between them. This CDR3 region has 12 residues. Germline CDR1 SGHRS, CDR2 YFSETQ. The CDR3 loop reads CASSLQGTKQFF. CDR3 in DNA: TGCGCCAGCAGCTTGCAGGGGACTAAGCAGTTCTTC. The full variable domain, its missing parts supplied by reference TRBV5-1 and TRBJ2-1, is KAGVTQTPRYLIKTRGQQVTLSCSPISGHRSVSWYQQTPGQGLQFLFEYFSETQRNKGNFPGRFSGRQFSNSRSEMNVSTLELGDSALYLCASSLQGTKQFFGPGTRLTVL.

This clonotype was seen only a few times. The chain carries TRBV18 and TRBJ2-1; TRBD2 aligns across 8 bases. J gave up 14 bases and V 4 bases, and 7 bases lay outside the gene matches. The CDR3 sequence is 12 residues long. Germline CDR1 is KGHSH and CDR2 is LQKENI. The CDR3 nucleotides are TGTGCCAGCTCACAACAAGAGCGGGGGAAGTTCTTC. Translated: CASSQQERGKFF.

This clonotype was detected many times. The gene calls are TRBV4-1 and TRBJ1-1; the D gene is possibly TRBD1 (5 bases). This CDR3 has 16 amino acids. Germline CDR1 and CDR2: MGHRA and YSYEKL. Trimming cost V 0 bases and J 2 bases, with 13 bases left between them. The CDR3 loop reads CASSQDSSRANTEAFF. CDR3 DNA sequence: TGCGCCAGCAGCCAAGACTCTAGCAGGGCAAACACTGAAGCTTTCTTT.

This clonotype was counted ten times or more. The rearrangement links TRBV28 to TRBJ1-1; D is undetermined. CDR3 length: 12 amino acids. V lost 6 bases to trimming and J lost 8 bases, with 13 bases between them. Germline-derived CDR1 and CDR2 are MDHEN and SYDVKM. The CDR3 coding sequence is TGTGCCAGCAGACTAGCCCGGAGAGAAGCTTTCTTT. It translates to CASRLARREAFF.

This clonotype has ten or more counts. J is TRBJ1-1 and V is TRBV30; no clear D gene. Deletions cut 1 base from V and 0 bases from J, with 18 bases between. This CDR3 is 17 amino acids long. The germline CDR1 and CDR2 sequences are GTSNPN and SVGIG (reference sequence). The CDR3 protein is CAWSAPDPRPLNTEAFF. The CDR3 DNA follows: TGTGCCTGGAGTGCCCCGGACCCAAGACCGCTGAACACTGAAGCTTTCTTT.